This T cell receptor (beta chain) emerged from a study of blood T cell repertoires in COVID-19. Individuals aged roughly 18 to 95 years were recruited from some 26 US areas. Data came from immunoSEQ multiplex PCR; TCRdb stores just in-frame clones and leaves some out. The table lists 250,000 to 400,000 clones, 85% of them singletons, with around 2% in the top ten. Germline V gene data show CDR1 as LNHDA and CDR2 as SQIVND (reference sequence). The CDR3 totals 16 residues. V shed 3 bases and J 10 bases; nucleotides not matched to a gene: 13. The gene calls are TRBV19 and TRBJ2-1; TRBD2 matches 9 bases. Sequencing was done on a sample of PBMCs or T cells enriched from blood (not recorded which). This TCR was sampled from a woman in her 30s who had been exposed to COVID-19. CDR3 loop: CASSIAGGTSPGEQFF. Here the CDR3 DNA reads TGTGCCAGTAGTATTGCAGGTGGGACTAGCCCAGGAGAGCAGTTCTTC.